One sample yielded the 32 T cell receptor beta chains listed below, sequenced in a study of technical replicates of blood from four donors (TCRdb year 2017). The receptor library was made with the immunoSEQ multiplex PCR assay. Here the immuneACCESS table is served through TCRdb, limited to in-frame sequences with V and J called. Missing clones are a known gap in these copies; in checked studies unresolved V genes cover under half, and the rest lacks a known reason. The sample table records roughly 57,000 clones; 90% to 95% of these occur just once. The ten largest clones represent 3% to 3.5% of the sample. Input material: PBMCs. The receptor source for this set is a human donor in good health. Some clones in this sample may be carry-over from other donors' samples.

V is TRBV27 and J is TRBJ1-1; D is undetermined. This CDR3 region has 14 residues. In germline, CDR1 is MNHEY, CDR2 SMNVEV (reference sequence). Trimming pared 5 bases from V and 0 bases from J, leaving 10 bases between. CDR3 coding DNA: TGTGCCAGCAGTCGAGGGTACATGAACACTGAAGCTTTCTTT. Translation: CASSRGYMNTEAFF.

The V and J genes are TRBV9 and TRBJ2-7, with D possibly matching TRBD2 (6 bases). Trimming pared 0 bases from V and 1 base from J, leaving 11 bases between. The CDR3 totals 15 residues. The germline V gene encodes CDR1 SGDLS and CDR2 YYNGEE. This CDR3 is CASSVGWGESYEQYF. The CDR3 region has the DNA TGTGCCAGCAGCGTAGGGTGGGGGGAGTCCTACGAGCAGTACTTC.

V gene TRBV10-3 combines with J gene TRBJ2-2; weak D call: TRBD1 (7 bases). Trimming shortened V by 10 bases and J by 2 bases, and 17 bases separated the two germline ends. CDR3 length: 15 amino acids. Germline V gene sequence: CDR1 ENHRY, CDR2 SYGVKD. Here the CDR3 DNA reads TGTGCCACCACTGACAGGGAGGATAACACCGGGGAGCTGTTTTTT. Translated, it gives CATTDREDNTGELFF.

The chain combines TRBV11-1 with TRBJ1-1; the match to TRBD1 covers 7 bases. Germline V CDR1 and CDR2: SGHAT, FQDESV (reference sequence). V shed 4 bases and J 0 bases; nucleotides not matched to a gene: 5. The CDR3 length is 15 residues. The CDR3 sequence is CASSSAGGMNTEAFF. CDR3 DNA sequence: TGTGCCAGCAGCTCAGCAGGGGGTATGAACACTGAAGCTTTCTTT.

The rearrangement uses TRBV29-1 and TRBJ2-2; no clear D. Germline V lookup: CDR1 SQVTM, CDR2 ANQGSEA. V lost 3 bases to trimming and J lost 1 base, with 6 bases between them. The CDR3 has 13 amino acids. CDR3 coding DNA: TGCAGCGTTGACCAGCGGAACACCGGGGAGCTGTTTTTT. It encodes CSVDQRNTGELFF.

The chain employs TRBV6-5 and TRBJ1-2; D call uncertain. With 2 bases removed from V and 4 bases from J, the gap between germline ends came to 17 bases. Germline V CDR1 and CDR2: MNHEY, SVGAGI. The CDR3 spans 16 residues. The CDR3 here is CASSYNSRGDGYGYTF. The CDR3 nucleotides read TGTGCCAGCAGTTACAACTCTCGGGGAGATGGCTATGGCTACACCTTC.

This clone was seen just once. The rearrangement joins TRBV7-6 to TRBJ2-1; 11 nucleotides agree with TRBD2. This CDR3 is 17 amino acids long. Germline assignment: CDR1 SGHVS and CDR2 FNYEAQ. V trimming: 5 bases; J trimming: 5 bases; junction bases outside the gene matches: 11. The DNA for the CDR3 is TGTGCCAGCAGCCTAGAAACTAGCGGGAGACCCAACAATGAGCAGTTCTTC. Protein: CASSLETSGRPNNEQFF.

CDR3 DNA: TGTGCCAGCAGTTTACAAGCCGATCGGAATCAGCCCCAGCATTTT. Residues: CASSLQADRNQPQHF. This chain links TRBV7-6 with TRBJ1-5; no definite D call. The germline V gene encodes CDR1 SGHVS and CDR2 FNYEAQ. The CDR3 totals 15 residues. V lost 6 bases to trimming and J lost 4 bases, with 16 bases between them.

As DNA, the CDR3 is TGTGCCTTTGGGAGGGGACTAGCAGATTACGAGCAGTACTTC. Translated: CAFGRGLADYEQYF. The chain has TRBV30 and TRBJ2-7, with 9 bases matching TRBD2. J lost 4 bases, V lost 7 bases, and 11 bases had no gene match. The CDR3 consists of 14 residues. Germline CDR1 reads GTSNPN; CDR2 reads SVGIG (reference sequence).

The rearrangement joins TRBV15 to TRBJ2-7, with 8 bases lining up with TRBD2. The germline gives CDR1 LNHNV, CDR2 YYDKDF (reference sequence). The CDR3 consists of 15 residues. Losses at the gene ends were 0 bases for V and 3 bases for J; bases not matched to a gene: 4. CDR3 coding DNA: TGTGCCACCAGCAGAGATCCCGGGAGGGGCTACGAGCAGTACTTC. Residues: CATSRDPGRGYEQYF.

This clone was observed a single time. This rearrangement joins TRBV4-2 to TRBJ1-2; no definite D call. CDR1 is LGHNA, CDR2 YNFKEQ, per germline. This CDR3 is built from 14 residues. V gave up 1 base and J gave up 2 bases, with 8 bases separating them. The DNA of the CDR3 is TGTGCCAGCAGCCAAGGAGAGGTAAACTATGGCTACACCTTC. Translating gives CASSQGEVNYGYTF.

This chain connects TRBV18 to TRBJ1-1; 7 positions match TRBD1. The CDR3 covers 14 residues. The germline gives CDR1 KGHSH, CDR2 LQKENI. V lost 6 bases and J lost 4; bases outside the gene matches: 8. The CDR3 region is CASSSGTDSTEAFF. CDR3 DNA: TGTGCCAGCTCGTCTGGGACAGATAGCACTGAAGCTTTCTTT.

V and J are TRBV4-1 and TRBJ2-5; 7 bases are a match to TRBD1. CDR3 size: 15 residues. Looked up from germline, CDR1 is MGHRA and CDR2 is YSYEKL. J gave up 1 base and V 3 bases, and 5 bases lay outside the gene matches. The CDR3 is CASSQADRFQETQYF. Here the CDR3 DNA reads TGCGCCAGCAGCCAGGCGGACAGGTTCCAAGAGACCCAGTACTTC.

V usage is TRBV11-2 and J usage is TRBJ2-2; D might be TRBD2 (5 bases). The germline CDR1 and CDR2 sequences are SGHAT and FQNNGV. V was pared by 5 bases and J by 7 bases, with 17 bases between. The CDR3 consists of 15 residues. The CDR3, as DNA: TGTGCCAGCAGCATAGTAGCGACTACGGTCGGGGAGCTGTTTTTT. This encodes CASSIVATTVGELFF.

The chain links TRBV10-3 to TRBJ1-1; possible D gene TRBD1, 5 bases. Germline CDR1 and CDR2: ENHRY and SYGVKD. This CDR3 has 18 amino acids. Deletions cut 0 bases from V and 2 bases from J, with 19 bases between. The CDR3 region is CAISESVLGAGKNTEAFF. The CDR3 DNA reads as TGTGCCATCAGTGAGTCGGTACTTGGGGCAGGAAAAAACACTGAAGCTTTCTTT.

The gene calls are TRBV30 and TRBJ1-2; TRBD1 matches at 7 bases. V trimming: 3 bases; J trimming: 5 bases; junction bases outside the gene matches: 9. Per germline, CDR1 GTSNPN and CDR2 SVGIG (reference sequence). The CDR3 sequence is 14 residues long. The CDR3 spells CAWSPGQILYGYTF. The CDR3 coding sequence is TGTGCCTGGAGCCCGGGACAGATTTTGTATGGCTACACCTTC.

The chain uses TRBV18 and TRBJ2-1, with 8 bases lining up with TRBD1. V shed 3 bases, J shed 7 bases, and the junction held 8 bases outside the gene matches. Germline CDR1 is KGHSH and CDR2 is LQKENI. The CDR3 consists of 15 residues. The CDR3 sequence: CASSPLQGAWNEQFF. Here the CDR3 DNA reads TGTGCCAGCTCACCGTTGCAGGGGGCTTGGAATGAGCAGTTCTTC.

The chain is built from TRBV11-2 and TRBJ1-1; D is possibly TRBD1 (6 bases). The CDR3 covers 14 residues. Trimming pared 3 bases from V and 6 bases from J, leaving 14 bases between. Germline CDR1 and CDR2: SGHAT and FQNNGV. As DNA, the CDR3 is TGTGCCAGCAGCTTTTCGGACAGTCGGGCTGAAGCTTTCTTT. Translating it yields CASSFSDSRAEAFF.

The V call is TRBV6-5, the J call TRBJ1-3; the D is unclear. The germline V and J ends were trimmed by 8 bases and 0 bases, with 14 bases remaining between them. The CDR3 totals 15 residues. Germline loops: CDR1 MNHEY, CDR2 SVGAGI. CDR3 bases: TGTGCCAGCTCCTTTGGGGAGAGCTCTGGAAACACCATATATTTT. It translates to CASSFGESSGNTIYF.

The chain joins TRBV4-3 to TRBJ2-1; 7 bases are shared with TRBD2. Germline V lookup: CDR1 LGHNA, CDR2 YSLEER. The junction had 3 bases not matched to a gene; V was cut back by 0 bases and J by 4 bases. The CDR3 length is 15 residues. Written as DNA, the CDR3 is TGCGCCAGCAGCCAAGAGCTAGCGGCTTACAATGAGCAGTTCTTC. Its protein is CASSQELAAYNEQFF.

The chain joins TRBV7-2 to TRBJ2-7, with a possible D match to TRBD1 (6 bases). This CDR3 contains 15 residues. Germline V gene lookup returns CDR1 SGHTA and CDR2 FQGNSA. With 2 bases removed from V and 7 bases from J, the gap between germline ends came to 18 bases. The CDR3 here is CASSLTRQAGGEQYF. CDR3 in DNA: TGTGCCAGCAGCTTAACCCGACAGGCGGGTGGTGAGCAGTACTTC.

This clone showed up just once. The chain recombines TRBV4-1 with TRBJ2-5; 9 positions agree with TRBD1. The CDR3 runs 19 residues. V was pared by 1 base and J by 0 bases, with 12 bases of the junction left unmatched. Germline CDR1 is MGHRA and CDR2 is YSYEKL. The CDR3 is CASSQGPGTGSGYQETQYF. Written as DNA, the CDR3 is TGCGCCAGCAGCCAAGGTCCCGGGACAGGGTCAGGGTACCAAGAGACCCAGTACTTC.

This clone was counted a single time. The gene calls are TRBV30 and TRBJ2-3; TRBD2 matches 7 bases. The CDR3 is 15 residues long. The trim removed 2 bases at V and 0 bases at J, leaving 5 bases unmatched. The germline CDR1 and CDR2 sequences are GTSNPN and SVGIG (reference sequence). CDR3 in amino acids: CAWSISSGSTDTQYF. DNA for the CDR3: TGTGCCTGGAGTATCTCTAGCGGCAGCACAGATACGCAGTATTTT.

This CDR3 reads CASIVDPPSEAFF. CDR3 coding DNA: TGTGCCAGCATAGTCGATCCTCCATCTGAAGCTTTCTTT. The chain employs TRBV7-9 and TRBJ1-1; D unclear. Germline CDR1 SEHNR, CDR2 FQNEAQ (reference sequence). Trimming stripped 7 bases from V and 6 bases from J, with 15 bases between. The CDR3 extends over 13 amino acids. Supplemented by reference TRBV7-9 and TRBJ1-1, the full variable domain reads DTGVSQNPRHKITKRGQNVTFRCDPISEHNRLYWYRQTLGQGPEFLTYFQNEAQLEKSRLLSDRFSAERPKGSFSTLEIQRTEQGDSAMYLCASIVDPPSEAFFGQGTRLTVV.

The chain has TRBV9 and TRBJ2-7; TRBD1 matches 8 bases. Germline CDR1 SGDLS, CDR2 YYNGEE. CDR3 size: 14 residues. J gave up 4 bases and V 2 bases, and 5 bases lay outside the gene matches. Here the CDR3 DNA reads TGTGCCAGCAGCGTGTCGGGACAGGAATACGAGCAGTACTTC. Protein product: CASSVSGQEYEQYF.

The chain joins TRBV9 to TRBJ1-1; TRBD1 agrees at 10 bases. The ends lost 0 bases at V and 5 bases at J; junction bases unmatched: 16. Germline values: CDR1 SGDLS, CDR2 YYNGEE. CDR3 length: 19 amino acids. In DNA, the CDR3 is TGTGCCAGCAGCGTAGCCCCCACCGGGACAGGGGTTCGGAATACTGAAGCTTTCTTT. Residues: CASSVAPTGTGVRNTEAFF.

The chain has TRBV7-2 and TRBJ2-5; 10 nucleotides agree with TRBD2. Germline V gives CDR1 SGHTA, CDR2 FQGNSA. V was clipped by 5 bases and J by 4 bases; unmatched bases: 4. The CDR3 loop spans 14 amino acids. The CDR3 loop is CASSPGLAVETQYF. In nucleotides, the CDR3 is TGTGCCAGCAGCCCAGGACTAGCGGTAGAGACCCAGTACTTC.

This sequence joins TRBV5-4 and TRBJ1-1; 9 nucleotides line up with TRBD1. V lost 4 bases to trimming and J lost 4 bases; unmatched junction nucleotides: 8. Germline V gene data show CDR1 as SGHNT and CDR2 as YYREEE (reference sequence). The CDR3 loop spans 15 amino acids. CDR3 sequence reads: CASSRTGARGTEAFF. The CDR3 DNA is TGTGCCAGCAGCAGGACAGGGGCCCGGGGCACTGAAGCTTTCTTT.

The J gene is TRBJ2-7, the V gene TRBV7-3, with D maybe TRBD1 (6 bases). With 5 bases removed from V and 2 bases from J, the gap between germline ends came to 16 bases. Looked up from germline, CDR1 is SGHTA and CDR2 is FQGTGA. The CDR3 runs to 15 residues. Written as DNA, the CDR3 is TGTGCCAGCAGCCAACAAGGGGGTCCCACCTACGAGCAGTACTTC. It is translated as CASSQQGGPTYEQYF.

The chain carries TRBV19 and TRBJ1-2; D unresolved. CDR1 and CDR2 (germline): LNHDA, SQIVND (reference sequence). V was cut by 3 bases and J by 3 bases, with 11 bases left in between. The CDR3 spans 14 residues. CDR3 sequence: CASSIKGGDYGYTF. The CDR3 DNA is TGTGCCAGTAGTATTAAGGGAGGAGACTATGGCTACACCTTC.

This chain uses TRBV5-1 with TRBJ2-7; tentatively, D is TRBD2 (5 bases). This CDR3 spans 14 amino acids. Trimming pared 0 bases from V and 0 bases from J, leaving 7 bases between. In germline, CDR1 is SGHRS, CDR2 YFSETQ. Here the CDR3 reads CASSLVGDSYEQYF. In DNA, the CDR3 is TGCGCCAGCAGCTTGGTCGGGGACTCCTACGAGCAGTACTTC.

The chain joins TRBV29-1 to TRBJ2-7; D gene ambiguous. This CDR3 has 11 residues. Per the germline V gene, CDR1 is SQVTM and CDR2 is ANQGSEA. V was cut by 7 bases and J by 5 bases, with 12 bases left in between. The DNA for the CDR3 is TGCAGCGCCCTCAACAGCAACGAGCAGTACTTC. Its translation is CSALNSNEQYF.